This T cell receptor (beta chain) was sequenced during a study of early T cells in non-severe SARS-CoV-2 infection (TCRdb year 2021). For the wider study: TCR sequencing used bulk RNA from unsorted whole blood, so alpha and beta chains could not be paired.

The CDR3 has 14 amino acids, counting the end cysteine and phenylalanine. Kept here is only the CDR3 DNA, which spans 42 bases and is read in frame from base 1. Between the V and J ends, shortened by 0 bases and 2 bases respectively, the junction contains 8 bases. From a lookup of the germline V gene, CDR1 and CDR2 are ENHRY and SYGVKD. Libraries were prepared through 5' RACE. Instrument used: NextSeq 500. Unique molecular identifiers were attached to individual cDNA molecules in the TCR library protocol so that sequencing error and PCR bias could be corrected. Both TCR alpha and beta chains were sequenced, and tight co-correlation was observed between alpha and beta sequence abundances in each sample. Per the original workflow: Decombinator V4 was used to annotate TCR sequences for V gene, J gene and CDR3. Expanded TCRs were defined as changing significantly between any two time points under a Poisson model with p below 0.0001. TCR abundances were normalised to the total number of TCRs sequenced in each sample and reported as counts per million. TRAV1-2 paired with TRAJ12, TRAJ20 or TRAJ33 defined MAIT TCRs, while TRAV10 paired with TRAJ18 defined iNKT TCRs. VDJdb, accessed 1 November 2021, was searched for CMV, EBV and SARS-CoV-2 annotated TCRs, with TCRs annotated for multiple antigens excluded. The raw public reads went through TCRdb reprocessing: fastp at Q25, MiXCR clone calling, in-frame beta chains kept. For every CDR3 protein sequence, its rows merge into one entry that carries the most common genes and DNA. TCRdb, not the original authors, processed these V and J calls. The sample contains tens of thousands of distinct CDR3 sequences, more than 9% of them found a single time. The ten largest clones add up to around 8% of the sample.

About this clonotype itself: The antigen it binds to is not known. One base away there is no much larger clone; base qualities are not given.

Broader findings and caveats from the paper: VDJdb matching was skewed toward anti-spike CD8 responses and likely underestimated virus-specific expansions by missing private and CD4 specificities.

The study was a case-control design nested within a healthcare worker cohort in London, UK, with weekly nasopharyngeal swab PCR tests and blood sampling. Healthcare workers were enrolled in the week of the UK lockdown, from 23 to 31 March 2020, and were followed every week for up to roughly 16 weeks. This material consisted of whole blood, taken at baseline. The V gene is TRBV10-3 and the J gene is TRBJ2-7, and the D gene may be TRBD1, 6 bases matching. This TCR was recovered from an adult who was a healthcare worker with PCR-confirmed SARS-CoV-2 infection or an uninfected control (not recorded which). The nucleotides read TGTGCCATCAGTGAGTCCCGGGACACCTACGAGCAGTACTTC. Its translation is CAISESRDTYEQYF.